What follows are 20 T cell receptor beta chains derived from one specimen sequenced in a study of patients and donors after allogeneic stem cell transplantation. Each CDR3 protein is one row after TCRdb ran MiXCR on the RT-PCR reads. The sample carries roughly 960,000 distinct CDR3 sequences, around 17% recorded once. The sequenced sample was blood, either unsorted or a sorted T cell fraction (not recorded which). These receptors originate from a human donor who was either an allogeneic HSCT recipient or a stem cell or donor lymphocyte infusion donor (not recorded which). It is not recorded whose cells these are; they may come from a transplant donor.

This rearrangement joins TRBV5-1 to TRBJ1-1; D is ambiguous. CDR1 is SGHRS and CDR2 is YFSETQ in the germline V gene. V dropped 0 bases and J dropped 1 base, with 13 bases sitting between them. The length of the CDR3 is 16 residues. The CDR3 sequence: CASSLVNSWENTEAFF. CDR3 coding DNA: TGCGCCAGCAGCTTGGTTAACAGCTGGGAGAACACTGAAGCTTTCTTT.

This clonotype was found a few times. CDR3 nucleotides: TGTGCCAGCAGAGGGAACCCAGATACGCAGTATTTT. It translates to CASRGNPDTQYF. The rearrangement joins TRBV12-3 or TRBV12-4 to TRBJ2-3; no definite D call. The CDR3 covers 12 residues. The ends were cut back, 6 bases at V and 4 bases at J, with 8 bases in the middle.

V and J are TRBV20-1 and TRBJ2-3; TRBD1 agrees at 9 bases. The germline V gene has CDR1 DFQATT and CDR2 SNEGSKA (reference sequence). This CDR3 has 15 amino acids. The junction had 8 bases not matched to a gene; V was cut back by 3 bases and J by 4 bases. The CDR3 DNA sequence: TGCAGTGCTAGGGCTCCGGGACAGGGACCAGATACGCAGTATTTT. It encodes CSARAPGQGPDTQYF.

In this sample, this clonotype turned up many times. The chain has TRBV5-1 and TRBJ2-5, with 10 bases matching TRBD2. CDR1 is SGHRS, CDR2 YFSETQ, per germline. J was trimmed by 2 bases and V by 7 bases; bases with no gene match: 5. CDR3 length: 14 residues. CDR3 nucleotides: TGCGCCAGCTATACTAGCGGGACACAAGAGACCCAGTACTTC. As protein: CASYTSGTQETQYF.

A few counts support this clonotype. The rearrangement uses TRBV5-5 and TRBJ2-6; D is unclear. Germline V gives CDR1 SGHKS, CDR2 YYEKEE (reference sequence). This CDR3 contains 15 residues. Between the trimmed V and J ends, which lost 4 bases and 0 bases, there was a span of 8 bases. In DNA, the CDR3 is TGTGCCAGCAGCGTTGGAGTCTCTGGGGCCAACGTCCTGACTTTC. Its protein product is CASSVGVSGANVLTF.

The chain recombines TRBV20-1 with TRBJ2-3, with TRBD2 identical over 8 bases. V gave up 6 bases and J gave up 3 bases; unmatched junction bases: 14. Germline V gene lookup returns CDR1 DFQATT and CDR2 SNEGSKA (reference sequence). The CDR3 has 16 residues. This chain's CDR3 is CSARTSQNRETDTQYF. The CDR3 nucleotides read TGCAGTGCCAGGACTAGCCAAAACCGTGAGACAGATACGCAGTATTTT.

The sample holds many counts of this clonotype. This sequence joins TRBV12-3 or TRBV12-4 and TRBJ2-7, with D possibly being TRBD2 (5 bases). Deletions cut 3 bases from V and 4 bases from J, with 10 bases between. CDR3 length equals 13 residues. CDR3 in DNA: TGTGCCAGCAGTTTCCGACGAGGGTACGAGCAGTACTTC. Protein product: CASSFRRGYEQYF.

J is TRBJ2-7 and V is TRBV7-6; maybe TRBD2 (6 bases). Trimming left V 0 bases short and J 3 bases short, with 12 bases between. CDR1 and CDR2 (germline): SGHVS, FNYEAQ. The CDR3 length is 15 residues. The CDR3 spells CASSLAPGLNYEQYF. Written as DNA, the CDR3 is TGTGCCAGCAGCTTAGCACCGGGACTTAACTACGAGCAGTACTTC.

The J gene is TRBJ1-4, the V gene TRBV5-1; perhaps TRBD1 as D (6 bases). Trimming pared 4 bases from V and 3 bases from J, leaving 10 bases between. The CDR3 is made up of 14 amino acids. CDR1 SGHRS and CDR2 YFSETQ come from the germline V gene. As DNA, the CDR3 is TGCGCCAGCAGCCCCAGGGGATCTAATGAAAAACTGTTTTTT. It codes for CASSPRGSNEKLFF. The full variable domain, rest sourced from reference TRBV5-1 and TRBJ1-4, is KAGVTQTPRYLIKTRGQQVTLSCSPISGHRSVSWYQQTPGQGLQFLFEYFSETQRNKGNFPGRFSGRQFSNSRSEMNVSTLELGDSALYLCASSPRGSNEKLFFGSGTQLSVL.

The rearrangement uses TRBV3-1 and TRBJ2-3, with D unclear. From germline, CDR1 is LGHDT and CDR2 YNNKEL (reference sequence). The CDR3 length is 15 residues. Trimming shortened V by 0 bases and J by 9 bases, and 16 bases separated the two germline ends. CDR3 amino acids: CASSQDLVGHVTQYF. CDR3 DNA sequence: TGTGCCAGCAGCCAAGATCTGGTGGGTCACGTGACGCAGTATTTT.

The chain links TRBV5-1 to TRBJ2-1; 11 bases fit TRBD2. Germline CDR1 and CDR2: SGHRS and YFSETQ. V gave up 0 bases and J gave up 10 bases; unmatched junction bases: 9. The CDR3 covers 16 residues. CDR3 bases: TGCGCCAGCAGCTTGGTAGCGGGGGGGGTTGCGGAGGAGCAGTTCTTC. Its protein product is CASSLVAGGVAEEQFF. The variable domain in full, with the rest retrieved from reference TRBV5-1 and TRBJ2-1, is KAGVTQTPRYLIKTRGQQVTLSCSPISGHRSVSWYQQTPGQGLQFLFEYFSETQRNKGNFPGRFSGRQFSNSRSEMNVSTLELGDSALYLCASSLVAGGVAEEQFFGPGTRLTVL.

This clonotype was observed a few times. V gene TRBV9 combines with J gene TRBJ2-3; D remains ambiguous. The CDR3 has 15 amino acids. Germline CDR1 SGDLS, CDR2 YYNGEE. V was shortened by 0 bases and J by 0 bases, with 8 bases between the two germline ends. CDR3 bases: TGTGCCAGCAGCGTAGATCCGGCTAGCACAGATACGCAGTATTTT. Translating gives CASSVDPASTDTQYF.

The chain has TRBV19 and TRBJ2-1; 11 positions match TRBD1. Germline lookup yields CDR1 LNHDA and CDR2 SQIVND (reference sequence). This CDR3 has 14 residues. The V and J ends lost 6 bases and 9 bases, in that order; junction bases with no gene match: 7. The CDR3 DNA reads TGTGCCAGTAGGTCCCGGGACAGGGGGACTGAGCAGTTCTTC. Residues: CASRSRDRGTEQFF.

DNA of the CDR3: TGTGCCAGCAGCGTAGCTCCGCGGGGGGGGCAAGAGACCCAGTACTTC. Protein product: CASSVAPRGGQETQYF. This chain uses TRBV9 with TRBJ2-5; 9 nucleotides match TRBD2. The V and J ends lost 0 bases and 2 bases, in that order; junction bases with no gene match: 5. CDR1 and CDR2 (germline): SGDLS, YYNGEE. The length of the CDR3 is 16 residues.

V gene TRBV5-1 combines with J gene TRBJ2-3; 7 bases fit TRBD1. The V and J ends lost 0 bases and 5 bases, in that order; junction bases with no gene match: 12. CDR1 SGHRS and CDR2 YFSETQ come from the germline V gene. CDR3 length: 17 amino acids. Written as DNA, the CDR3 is TGCGCCAGCAGCTTGGGGGTCAGGGGGATAGGCAGAGATACGCAGTATTTT. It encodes CASSLGVRGIGRDTQYF.

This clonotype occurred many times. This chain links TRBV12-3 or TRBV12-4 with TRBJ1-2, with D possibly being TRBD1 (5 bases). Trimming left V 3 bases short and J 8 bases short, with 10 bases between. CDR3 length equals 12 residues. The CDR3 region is CASSFSQGGYTF. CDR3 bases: TGTGCCAGCAGTTTCTCGCAGGGCGGCTACACCTTC.

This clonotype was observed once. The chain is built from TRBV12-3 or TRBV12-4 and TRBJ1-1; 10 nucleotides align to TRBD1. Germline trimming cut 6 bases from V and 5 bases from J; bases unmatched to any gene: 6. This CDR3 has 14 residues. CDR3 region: CASSRDRGWTEAFF. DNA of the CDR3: TGTGCCAGCAGCCGGGACAGGGGTTGGACTGAAGCTTTCTTT.

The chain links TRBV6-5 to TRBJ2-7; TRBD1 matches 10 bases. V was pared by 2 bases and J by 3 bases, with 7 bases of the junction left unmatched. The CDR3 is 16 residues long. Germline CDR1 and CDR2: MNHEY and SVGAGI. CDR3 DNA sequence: TGTGCCAGCAGTTACAGACGCCGGGACAGGGGCTACGAGCAGTACTTC. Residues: CASSYRRRDRGYEQYF.

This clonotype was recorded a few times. In nucleotides, the CDR3 is TGTGCCAGCAGATTGACAGGGGGCGGAGCAGATACGCAGTATTTT. Encoded protein: CASRLTGGGADTQYF. The chain links TRBV6-1 to TRBJ2-3; 10 nucleotides match TRBD1. The ends lost 6 bases at V and 4 bases at J; junction bases unmatched: 7. Germline CDR1 and CDR2: MNHNS and SASEGT. There are 15 residues in the CDR3.

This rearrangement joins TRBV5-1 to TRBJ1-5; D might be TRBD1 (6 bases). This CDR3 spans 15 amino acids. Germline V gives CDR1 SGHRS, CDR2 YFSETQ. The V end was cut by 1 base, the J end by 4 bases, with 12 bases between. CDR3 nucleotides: TGCGCCAGCAGCTTGAAAGGGGGAGAAAATCAGCCCCAGCATTTT. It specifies CASSLKGGENQPQHF. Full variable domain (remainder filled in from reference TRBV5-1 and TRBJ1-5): KAGVTQTPRYLIKTRGQQVTLSCSPISGHRSVSWYQQTPGQGLQFLFEYFSETQRNKGNFPGRFSGRQFSNSRSEMNVSTLELGDSALYLCASSLKGGENQPQHFGDGTRLSIL.